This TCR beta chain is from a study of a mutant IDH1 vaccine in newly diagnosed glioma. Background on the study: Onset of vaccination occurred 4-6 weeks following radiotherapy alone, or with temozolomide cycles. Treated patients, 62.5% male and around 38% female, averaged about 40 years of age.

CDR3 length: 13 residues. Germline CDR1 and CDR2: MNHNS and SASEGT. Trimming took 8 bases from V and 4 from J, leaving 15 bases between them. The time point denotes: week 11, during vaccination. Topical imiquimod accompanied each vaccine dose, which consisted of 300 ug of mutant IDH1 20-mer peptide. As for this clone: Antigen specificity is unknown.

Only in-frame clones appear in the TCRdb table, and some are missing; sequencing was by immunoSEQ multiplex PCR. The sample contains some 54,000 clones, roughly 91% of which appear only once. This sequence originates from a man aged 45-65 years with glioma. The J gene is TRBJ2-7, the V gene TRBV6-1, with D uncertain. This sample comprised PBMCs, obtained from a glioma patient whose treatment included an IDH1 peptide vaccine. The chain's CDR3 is CASGPGTIYEQYF. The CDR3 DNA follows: TGTGCCAGCGGACCTGGAACGATTTACGAGCAGTACTTC.